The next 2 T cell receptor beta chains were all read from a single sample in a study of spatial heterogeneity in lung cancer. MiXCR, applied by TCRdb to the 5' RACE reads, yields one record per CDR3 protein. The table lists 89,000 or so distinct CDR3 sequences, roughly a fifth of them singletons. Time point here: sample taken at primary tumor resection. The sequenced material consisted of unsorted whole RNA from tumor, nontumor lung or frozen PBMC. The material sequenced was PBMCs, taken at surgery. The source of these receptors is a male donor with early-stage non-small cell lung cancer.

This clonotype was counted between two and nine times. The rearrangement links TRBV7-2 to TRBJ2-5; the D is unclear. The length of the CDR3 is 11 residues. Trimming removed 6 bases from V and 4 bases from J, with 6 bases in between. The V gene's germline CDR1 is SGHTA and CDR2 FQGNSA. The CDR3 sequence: CASSYRETQYF. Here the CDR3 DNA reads TGTGCCAGCAGTTATCGAGAGACCCAGTACTTC.

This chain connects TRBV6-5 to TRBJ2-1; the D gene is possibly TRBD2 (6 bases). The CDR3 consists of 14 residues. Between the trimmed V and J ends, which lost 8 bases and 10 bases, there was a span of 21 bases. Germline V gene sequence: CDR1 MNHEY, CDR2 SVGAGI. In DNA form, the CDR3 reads TGTGCCAGCGGGTCGGAGGAACTAGCAAGAGAGCAGTTCTTC. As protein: CASGSEELAREQFF.